Given below is one T cell receptor (beta chain) in context. Its antigen remains unidentified. The data belong to a study of T cells expressing NK-cell markers. Study context: Sorted T-cell subsets CD3+CD56+NKG2C+, CD3+CD56+NKG2C- and CD3+CD56-NKG2C+ were TCR beta-sequenced. HCMV serostatus: seven of eight sequenced donors positive, one negative.

This CDR3 is 14 amino acids long. Beta-chain TCR cDNA was generated via 5'RACE template switching with UMIs. TCRdb re-called the 5' RACE reads and gives one entry per CDR3 protein, without DNA. Here the sample table reports about 150,000 distinct CDR3 sequences. Findings and limits, study-wide: A few of the donors also had these clonotypes leading their CD3+CD56-NKG2C+ fraction.

The gene calls are TRBV12-3 or TRBV12-4 and TRBJ1-5; TCRdb selects TRBD1, and the lack of DNA leaves this call unchecked. This sequence originates from a man aged 18 to 69 in good health. Sequenced input: blood T cells: a sorted CD56 or NKG2C T cell subset, CD4+ or CD8+ T cells, or bulk PBMC T cells (not recorded which). CDR3 amino acids: CASRTTGYGQPQHF.